These T cell receptor beta chains were read from a single sample in a study of blood T cell repertoires in COVID-19. The assay was immunoSEQ multiplex PCR, and TCRdb's table has in-frame clones only and misses some. The sample lists tens of thousands of clones, approximately 80% occurring once. Sequenced sample: peripheral blood. The receptor set was obtained from a human donor in a cohort sampled during active COVID-19. The CDR3 runs from the conserved cysteine through the conserved F or W. D genes are given only for firm matches. Not every row has a clone size; where given, it reads once, few, many or a size class.

clone size	D gene	V gene	J gene	CDR3 protein	CDR3 DNA
NA	NA	TRBV14	TRBJ1-6	CASSQGAGRTGSPLHF	TGTGCCAGCAGCCAAGGGGCGGGACGAACGGGATCACCCCTCCACTTT
NA	TRBD1	TRBV28	TRBJ2-7	CASSPTRDRGEQYF	TGTGCCAGCAGTCCAACCCGGGACAGAGGGGAGCAGTACTTC
NA	TRBD2	TRBV29-1	TRBJ2-5	CSVLLAGDETQYF	TGCAGCGTTCTTCTAGCGGGAGATGAGACCCAGTACTTC
NA	TRBD2	TRBV18	TRBJ2-1	CASSPGTSVPEQFF	TGTGCCAGCTCACCCGGGACTAGCGTCCCTGAGCAGTTCTTC
few	TRBD2	TRBV7-2	TRBJ2-2	CASSLGWGRAAGELFF	TGTGCCAGCAGCTTAGGTTGGGGGAGGGCCGCCGGGGAGCTGTTTTTT
NA	TRBD2	TRBV30	TRBJ2-3	CAWSVSGGVNTQYF	TGTGCCTGGAGTGTTTCGGGGGGGGTAAATACGCAGTATTTT
NA	NA	TRBV19	TRBJ2-1	CASSIVTSSYNEQFF	TGTGCCAGTAGTATAGTAACTAGCTCCTACAATGAGCAGTTCTTC
NA	NA	TRBV5-6	TRBJ2-4	CASSLDEENIQYF	TGTGCCAGCAGCTTGGATGAGGAAAACATTCAGTACTTC
NA	NA	TRBV28	TRBJ1-6	CASIKGGNSPLHF	TGTGCCAGCATAAAAGGCGGGAATTCACCCCTCCACTTT
medium-sized	NA	TRBV28	TRBJ1-6	CASSLFPGYNSPLHF	TGTGCCAGCAGTTTATTTCCGGGTTATAATTCACCCCTCCACTTT
few	TRBD2	TRBV7-2	TRBJ2-7	CASSFVGGSSYEQYF	TGTGCCAGCAGCTTTGTTGGCGGGAGCTCCTACGAGCAGTACTTC
NA	NA	TRBV5-1	TRBJ1-1	CASSLDQASLNTEAFF	TGCGCCAGCAGCTTGGATCAGGCTTCCTTGAACACTGAAGCTTTCTTT